The 25 T cell receptor beta chains given below trace back to one sample, sequenced in a study of blood T cells in healthy people across ages. Primed by a sample-barcoded 5' primer and a J-beta primer mix, a second PCR proceeded for 7 to 11 cycles. TCRdb processed the 5' RACE reads anew with MiXCR; each CDR3 protein has one entry. The profile shows about 1.1 million distinct CDR3 sequences, more than 30% of them singletons. Sequenced input: blood. Receptors originate from a man younger than 35 in good health.

A few counts support this clonotype. V usage is TRBV3-1 and J usage is TRBJ1-5, with 8 bases identical to TRBD1. The CDR3 is 15 amino acids. Germline V gives CDR1 LGHDT, CDR2 YNNKEL (reference sequence). J was trimmed by 3 bases and V by 2 bases; bases with no gene match: 3. For the CDR3, the DNA is TGTGCCAGCAGCCAACGGACAGGGAACAATCAGCCCCAGCATTTT. Protein sequence: CASSQRTGNNQPQHF. Full variable domain (remainder filled in from reference TRBV3-1 and TRBJ1-5): DTAVSQTPKYLVTQMGNDKSIKCEQNLGHDTMYWYKQDSKKFLKIMFSYNNKELIINETVPNRFSPKSPDKAHLNLHINSLELGDSAVYFCASSQRTGNNQPQHFGDGTRLSIL.

In the case of this clonotype: The conserved closing phenylalanine or tryptophan is absent in this CDR3, likely reflecting a read error. The chain links TRBV27 to TRBJ1-6; unclear D gene. The CDR3 spans 16 residues. With 4 bases removed from V and 1 base from J, the gap between germline ends came to 11 bases. CDR1 MNHEY and CDR2 SMNVEV come from the germline V gene (reference sequence). CDR3 in DNA: TGTGCCAGCAGTTCCTCTGATCAGTCCTATAATTCACCCCTCCACCTT. Translation gives CASSSSDQSYNSPLHL.

V is TRBV2 and J is TRBJ2-4, with 9 nucleotides matching TRBD2. This CDR3 is built from 18 residues. The junction had 10 bases not matched to a gene; V was cut back by 4 bases and J by 0 bases. Germline lookup yields CDR1 SNHLY and CDR2 FYNNEI. This CDR3 is CASSVTSGAGLAKNIQYF. CDR3 nucleotide sequence: TGTGCCAGCAGTGTGACTAGCGGAGCCGGGCTAGCCAAAAACATTCAGTACTTC.

The chain couples TRBV20-1 to TRBJ1-2, with 8 bases matching TRBD1. V was pared by 6 bases and J by 8 bases, with 11 bases of the junction left unmatched. The length of the CDR3 is 13 residues. Germline CDR1 is DFQATT and CDR2 is SNEGSKA (reference sequence). The CDR3 loop is CSATRQGLSGYTF. As DNA, the CDR3 is TGCAGTGCCACCCGACAGGGGTTGTCGGGCTACACCTTC.

This clonotype was observed a handful of times. The chain carries TRBV5-1 and TRBJ1-1; 8 bases match TRBD1. The CDR3 is 15 residues long. After removal of 3 bases from V and 2 bases from J, the junction contained 6 bases not matched to a gene. Germline V gene data show CDR1 as SGHRS and CDR2 as YFSETQ. The CDR3 region has the DNA TGCGCCAGCAGCTCAACAGGACAGGGAAACACTGAAGCTTTCTTT. Amino acids: CASSSTGQGNTEAFF.

In this sample, this clonotype turned up a few times. The rearrangement links TRBV12-3 or TRBV12-4 to TRBJ2-3; maybe TRBD1 (5 bases). The CDR3 has 16 residues. Trimming took off 2 bases at V and 0 bases at J, with 12 bases between the two ends. The CDR3 region has the DNA TGTGCCAGCAGTTTATTCTCGCAGGGTAGCACAGATACGCAGTATTTT. This sequence encodes CASSLFSQGSTDTQYF.

This clonotype has just a few counts. V is TRBV5-1 and J is TRBJ2-1; the D gene is possibly TRBD2 (5 bases). Germline assignment: CDR1 SGHRS and CDR2 YFSETQ. This CDR3 region has 14 residues. The V end lost 0 bases, the J end lost 5 bases, and 9 bases lay between the germline ends. The CDR3 bases are TGCGCCAGCAGCTTGGACGGACTTGACAATGAGCAGTTCTTC. Protein sequence: CASSLDGLDNEQFF.

This clonotype turned up a few times. The chain is built from TRBV14 and TRBJ2-1; D gene unclear. Germline V gene sequence: CDR1 SGHDN, CDR2 FVKESK. Trimming shortened V by 1 base and J by 5 bases, and 9 bases separated the two germline ends. The CDR3 extends over 14 amino acids. The CDR3 DNA reads TGTGCCAGCAGCCAAGCGGGCGGCCACAATGAGCAGTTCTTC. This sequence encodes CASSQAGGHNEQFF.

This clonotype was seen a handful of times. V usage is TRBV28 and J usage is TRBJ1-2; possibly TRBD1 for D (6 bases). The CDR3 is 18 residues long. Germline V lookup: CDR1 MDHEN, CDR2 SYDVKM. V lost 6 bases to trimming and J lost 3 bases, with 26 bases between them. The DNA of the CDR3 is TGTGCCAGCAGCTTGGCCGGGGGGCACCGAACCAACTACTATGGCTACACCTTC. This gives the protein CASSLAGGHRTNYYGYTF.

J is TRBJ2-7 and V is TRBV25-1; no firm D call. Germline lookup yields CDR1 MGHDK and CDR2 SYGVNS. This CDR3 has 12 residues. Trimming took 9 bases from V and 0 from J, leaving 9 bases between them. The CDR3 protein is CASNMGSYEQYF. Written as DNA, the CDR3 is TGTGCCAGTAACATGGGCTCCTACGAGCAGTACTTC.

The gene calls are TRBV7-2 and TRBJ2-2, with 8 bases fitting TRBD1. The CDR3 extends over 15 amino acids. Per germline, CDR1 SGHTA and CDR2 FQGNSA. Trimming took 2 bases from V and 9 from J; bases not matched to a gene: 8. CDR3: CASSLSRTGKRELFF. The CDR3 coding sequence is TGTGCCAGCAGCTTAAGTAGGACAGGGAAACGGGAGCTGTTTTTT.

This chain links TRBV6-6 with TRBJ2-3; D call uncertain. The germline gives CDR1 MNHNY, CDR2 SVGAGI (reference sequence). V dropped 4 bases and J dropped 2 bases, with 10 bases sitting between them. The CDR3 is made up of 14 amino acids. CDR3 DNA sequence: TGTGCCAGCAGTTTCAGCGATGCCACAGATACGCAGTATTTT. Encoded protein: CASSFSDATDTQYF.

The table lists this clonotype with many counts. The rearrangement links TRBV7-9 to TRBJ2-1, with D maybe TRBD1 (6 bases). Germline assignment: CDR1 SEHNR and CDR2 FQNEAQ (reference sequence). The CDR3 contains 15 residues. V lost 5 bases and J 6 bases, leaving 17 bases between the germline ends. CDR3 coding DNA: TGTGCCAGCAGCCCAAAATACAGGGTGGGCAATGAGCAGTTCTTC. It codes for CASSPKYRVGNEQFF.

The V gene is TRBV7-9, the J gene TRBJ2-2; D may be TRBD2 (5 bases). V was cut by 0 bases and J by 6 bases, with 11 bases left in between. In germline, CDR1 is SEHNR, CDR2 FQNEAQ (reference sequence). The CDR3 consists of 15 residues. This CDR3 reads CASSLASGFAGELFF. CDR3 in DNA: TGTGCCAGCAGCTTAGCGTCGGGATTCGCCGGGGAGCTGTTTTTT. The whole variable domain, filled in from reference TRBV7-9 and TRBJ2-2, reads DTGVSQNPRHKITKRGQNVTFRCDPISEHNRLYWYRQTLGQGPEFLTYFQNEAQLEKSRLLSDRFSAERPKGSFSTLEIQRTEQGDSAMYLCASSLASGFAGELFFGEGSRLTVL.

The CDR3 nucleotides read TGTGCCAGCAGCGCAACCAAGATGGAGAATTCACCCCTCCACTTT. Protein: CASSATKMENSPLHF. J is TRBJ1-6 and V is TRBV7-2; no clear D gene. Germline loops: CDR1 SGHTA, CDR2 FQGNSA. CDR3 length: 15 amino acids. Trimming removed 5 bases at V and 7 bases at J, with 15 bases between.

Details on this clonotype: A much larger clone is a single base away; this may be a read error. The chain carries TRBV3-1 and TRBJ2-7; D unresolved. With the DNA end fitting TRBJ2-5 better, the J assignment may be wrong. The CDR3 has 14 residues. CDR1 is LGHDT and CDR2 is YNNKEL in the germline V gene (reference sequence). The CDR3 sequence is CASSQDRSEETQYF. For the CDR3, the DNA is TGTGCCAGCAGCCAAGACAGGAGCGAAGAGACCCAGTACTTC.

V and J are TRBV6-5 and TRBJ1-2; D is undetermined. V shed 6 bases and J shed 4 bases, with 18 bases lying between them. CDR1 MNHEY and CDR2 SVGAGI come from the germline V gene. The CDR3 sequence is 15 residues long. CDR3 loop: CASSIDGGTPYGYTF. The CDR3 DNA follows: TGTGCCAGCAGCATCGACGGAGGTACTCCCTATGGCTACACCTTC.

On this clonotype: This may be a read error, as it is one base from a much larger clone. The gene calls are TRBV28 and TRBJ1-2; 9 positions match TRBD1. The CDR3 covers 14 residues. With V trimmed by 4 bases and J by 4 bases, 4 bases remained unmatched. Per germline, CDR1 MDHEN and CDR2 SYDVKM. The CDR3 protein is CASSSRGQGYGYTF. The DNA for the CDR3 is TGTGCCAGCAGTTCTCGGGGACAGGGCTATGGCTACACCTTC.

V and J are TRBV11-2 and TRBJ2-5; D is unresolved. Germline assignment: CDR1 SGHAT and CDR2 FQNNGV. The CDR3 spans 21 residues. V was trimmed by 5 bases and J by 1 base, leaving 32 bases between them. The CDR3 bases are TGTGCCAGCAGCCCCCGGGTAGCAGGTTCACTTCCCTCGTTTCGCCAAGAGACCCAGTACTTC. Its protein is CASSPRVAGSLPSFRQETQYF.

This clonotype was picked up a small number of times. The chain uses TRBV6-2 or TRBV6-3 and TRBJ2-7, with 7 bases identical to TRBD1. The CDR3 sequence is 11 residues long. Unmatched junction bases numbered 0, after V lost 8 bases and J lost 2 bases. CDR1 is MNHEY and CDR2 is SVGEGT in the germline V gene. The CDR3: CASGQAYEQYF. The CDR3 nucleotides are TGTGCCAGCGGACAGGCCTACGAGCAGTACTTC.

Many counts were recorded for this clonotype. V is TRBV29-1 and J is TRBJ1-4; perhaps TRBD1 as D (5 bases). In germline, CDR1 is SQVTM, CDR2 ANQGSEA. V shed 6 bases and J shed 0 bases, with 11 bases lying between them. The CDR3 spans 14 residues. The CDR3 nucleotides read TGCAGCGTGAGAACGACAGCAACTAATGAAAAACTGTTTTTT. It is translated as CSVRTTATNEKLFF.

This rearrangement joins TRBV2 to TRBJ1-1; no reliable D call. Germline CDR1 and CDR2: SNHLY and FYNNEI. The V and J ends lost 0 bases and 8 bases respectively, with 13 bases between them. This CDR3 is built from 14 residues. The CDR3 spells CASSEAPTGSEAFF. CDR3 nucleotide sequence: TGTGCCAGCAGTGAAGCACCTACGGGTTCCGAAGCTTTCTTT.

This chain joins TRBV4-3 and TRBJ2-3; 9 bases fit TRBD1. The CDR3 consists of 16 residues. The trim removed 0 bases at V and 3 bases at J, leaving 4 bases unmatched. CDR1 and CDR2 from the germline V gene are LGHNA and YSLEER. The CDR3 DNA reads TGCGCCAGCAGCCAAGAAACGGGACAGGGAACAGATACGCAGTATTTT. This gives the protein CASSQETGQGTDTQYF.

This chain joins TRBV3-1 and TRBJ2-3; unclear D gene. This CDR3 region has 13 residues. V lost 1 base and J lost 13, with 15 bases in between. The V gene's germline CDR1 is LGHDT and CDR2 YNNKEL (reference sequence). CDR3: CASSQASRPSEYF. CDR3 bases: TGTGCCAGCAGCCAAGCGAGTCGCCCGTCGGAGTATTTT.

V usage is TRBV7-2 and J usage is TRBJ1-2; a weak D match, TRBD1 (6 bases). CDR3 length: 14 residues. The germline V gene encodes CDR1 SGHTA and CDR2 FQGNSA. V was clipped by 5 bases and J by 6 bases, with 16 bases between them. The CDR3 sequence is CASSLGQRPHGYTF. CDR3 DNA: TGTGCCAGCAGCCTAGGACAGAGGCCCCATGGCTACACCTTC.